This is a list of T cell receptor beta chains from one sample in a study of T cell changes during pregnancy in multiple sclerosis. Method: immunoSEQ multiplex PCR; TCRdb's copy keeps in-frame clones and lacks some. This sample has tens of thousands of clones, with just over 90% found just once. Specimen: CD8+ T cells from peripheral blood mononuclear cells, collected in the second trimester of pregnancy. These receptors were taken from a female donor with multiple sclerosis, enrolled in a pregnancy study. CDR3s include the opening cysteine and the closing phenylalanine or tryptophan. The order of the fields is J gene, V gene, CDR3 protein.

TRBJ1-1 TRBV29-1 CSVDRFTEAFF
TRBJ1-4 TRBV11-2 CASSLGRGPEKLFF
TRBJ2-1 TRBV9 CASSVPKRGIYNEQFF
TRBJ2-5 TRBV7-8 CATAGDLQETQYF
TRBJ2-5 TRBV28 CASSFKMEFSSDQETQYF
TRBJ2-7 TRBV9 CASSVEGTVDYEQYF
TRBJ2-7 TRBV9 CASDSYEQYF
TRBJ2-3 TRBV15 CATSRGPGGGRTDTQYF
TRBJ2-3 TRBV15 CATSAPGTNRDTQYF
TRBJ1-1 TRBV6-1 CASSELDRGNTEAFF
TRBJ2-2 TRBV6-4 CASSDSRGSNTGELFF
TRBJ1-2 TRBV9 CASSPNSDYGYTF
TRBJ1-1 TRBV2 CASSEGSRGNFEAFF
TRBJ2-1 TRBV5-1 CASFSGGPYNEQFF
TRBJ1-1 TRBV6-6 CASSSGAGFKF
TRBJ2-1 TRBV9 CASSVAGQGSYNEQFF
TRBJ1-2 TRBV7-9 CASSPTGDGYGYTF
TRBJ1-2 TRBV29-1 CSVESGQGEVGYTF
TRBJ1-2 TRBV27 CASSDNRVNGYTF
TRBJ1-5 TRBV11-2 CASSLGDRGPWGNQPQHF
TRBJ1-2 TRBV6-1 CASTSRGWEYYGYTF
TRBJ1-1 TRBV19 CASSMGGQDRNTEAFF
TRBJ2-1 TRBV4-3 CASSLQGVSGQFF
TRBJ2-7 TRBV27 CASSPSESYEQYF
TRBJ2-3 TRBV20-1 CSATGDTQYF
TRBJ1-5 TRBV6-6 CASSGGPDQPQHF
TRBJ2-4 TRBV25-1 CASSEYGRGDIQYF
TRBJ1-1 TRBV6-1 CASKTKTGGVGEAFF
TRBJ2-1 TRBV9 CASSVDYRGLNNEQFF
TRBJ2-7 TRBV7-9 CASTDRGGEQYF
TRBJ1-1 TRBV4-2 CASSQGVDKAFF
TRBJ1-1 TRBV5-1 CASIDPGSTEAFF
TRBJ1-1 TRBV27 CASNRRSTGERTEAFF
TRBJ2-7 TRBV6-1 CALESSQDRAYEQYF
TRBJ2-7 TRBV6-1 CASSAPDEQYF
TRBJ2-3 TRBV7-9 CASRLGPSGRDLRTDTQYF
TRBJ2-1 TRBV11-1 CASSPLGSYNEQFF
TRBJ1-1 TRBV4-1 CASSQEQGGGAFF
TRBJ2-7 TRBV7-9 CAGAGGYEQYF
TRBJ1-1 TRBV6-4 CASSVSARNTEAFF
TRBJ2-7 TRBV7-9 CASSHRGSYEQYF
TRBJ1-4 TRBV15 CATSRESGTGNEKLFF
TRBJ2-7 TRBV18 CASSGLGAPSYEQYF
TRBJ2-7 TRBV6-1 CASSEADSSSYEQYF
TRBJ2-7 TRBV4-3 CASSQEYGTPYEQYF
TRBJ1-3 TRBV7-2 CASSPQGDSGNTIYF
TRBJ1-2 TRBV6-5 CASSYGSGGYGYTF
TRBJ2-3 TRBV6-4 CASATGQDPQDTQYF
TRBJ2-5 TRBV27 CASSFLAGGGETQYF
TRBJ2-1 TRBV27 CASDGGNEQFF
TRBJ2-3 TRBV29-1 CSVEASGVQYF
TRBJ2-1 TRBV10-1 CASVPRREFNEQFF
TRBJ1-1 TRBV29-1 CSGDDPGQGAGTEAFF
TRBJ1-2 TRBV6-5 CASSYELGGNYGYTF
TRBJ2-7 TRBV14 CASSQGLSYEQYF
TRBJ2-2 TRBV28 CASSLRGRRGELFF
TRBJ2-2 TRBV27 CASSQGITGELFF
TRBJ1-5 TRBV4-3 CASSQGSSGQPQHF
TRBJ1-6 TRBV7-6 CASSYNRDYNSPLHF
TRBJ2-1 TRBV7-6 CASSRPGGLDNEQFF